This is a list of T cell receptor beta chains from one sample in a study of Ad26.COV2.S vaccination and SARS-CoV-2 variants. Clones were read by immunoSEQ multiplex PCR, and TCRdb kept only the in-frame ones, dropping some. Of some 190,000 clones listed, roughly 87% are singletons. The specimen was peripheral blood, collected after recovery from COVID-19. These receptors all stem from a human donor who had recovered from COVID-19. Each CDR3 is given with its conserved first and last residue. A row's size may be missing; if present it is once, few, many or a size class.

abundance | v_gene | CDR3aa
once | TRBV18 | CASSPNTLAGDTGELFF
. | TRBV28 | CASSLLQGQEPEGYTF
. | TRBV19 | CASRMSSYSNQPQHF
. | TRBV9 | CASSVASRGETQYF
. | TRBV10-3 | CAGGQGDIEQYF
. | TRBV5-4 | CASSSFGQSYTF
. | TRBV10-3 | CAISTRGNTGELFF
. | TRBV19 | CASRLTGGNTGELFF
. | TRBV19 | CASTGAGTGVFF
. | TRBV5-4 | CASSSGTGVDFATNEKLFF
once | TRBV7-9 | CASSTRTGLRTGELFF
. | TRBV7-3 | CASSALGTSGSVNEQFF
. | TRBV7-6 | CASSPERDFSYEQYF
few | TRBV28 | CASSLWGDQPQHF
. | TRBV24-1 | CATSRVHWAEAFF
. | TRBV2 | CASSPSQGTDTQYF
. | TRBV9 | CASSVEGERWQPQHF
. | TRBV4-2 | CASSQAPTGLSYEQYF
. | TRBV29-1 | CSVEDLLGHPKGFGTDTQYF
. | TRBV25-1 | CASSEFLGSYEQYF
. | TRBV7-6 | CASSLSRQLQETQYF
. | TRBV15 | CATSRLLGGRGQGYGYTF
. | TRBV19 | CASSIDSGQPQHF
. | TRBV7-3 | CASSLTVMETQYF
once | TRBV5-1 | CASSSIPGTGAQETQYF
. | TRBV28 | CASSPRGRGSYEQYF
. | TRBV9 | CASSAFWGGETQYF
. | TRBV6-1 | CASSVETWATNEKLFF
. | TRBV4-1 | CASSQGTASGGGDYYGYTF
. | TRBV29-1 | CSVEWSYNTEAFF
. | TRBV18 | CASSPRTGDYEQYF
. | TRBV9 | CASSASGTGSYEQFF
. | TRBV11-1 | CASSVLTSEREQFF
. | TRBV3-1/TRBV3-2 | CASSQGGTGLPAYGYTF
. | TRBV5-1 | CASSLDSGINEQFF
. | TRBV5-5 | CASSLEGFEQYF
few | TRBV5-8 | CASSDPTVLLYEQYF
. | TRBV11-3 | CASSLDFRGGEQFF
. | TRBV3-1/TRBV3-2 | CASSHSPGRNEKLFF
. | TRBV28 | CASSWQVDQPQHF
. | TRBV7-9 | CASSLEQGVNTEAFF
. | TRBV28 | CASSLAAQGLTINEKLFF
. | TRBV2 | CASRPGQVHQETQYF
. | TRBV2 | CASRSVLVYGYTF
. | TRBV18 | CASSPPSKSTDTQYF
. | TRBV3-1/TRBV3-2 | CASSQGFGVPEAFF
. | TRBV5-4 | CASSTGLARDTQYF
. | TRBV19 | CASSGDGFMNTEAFF